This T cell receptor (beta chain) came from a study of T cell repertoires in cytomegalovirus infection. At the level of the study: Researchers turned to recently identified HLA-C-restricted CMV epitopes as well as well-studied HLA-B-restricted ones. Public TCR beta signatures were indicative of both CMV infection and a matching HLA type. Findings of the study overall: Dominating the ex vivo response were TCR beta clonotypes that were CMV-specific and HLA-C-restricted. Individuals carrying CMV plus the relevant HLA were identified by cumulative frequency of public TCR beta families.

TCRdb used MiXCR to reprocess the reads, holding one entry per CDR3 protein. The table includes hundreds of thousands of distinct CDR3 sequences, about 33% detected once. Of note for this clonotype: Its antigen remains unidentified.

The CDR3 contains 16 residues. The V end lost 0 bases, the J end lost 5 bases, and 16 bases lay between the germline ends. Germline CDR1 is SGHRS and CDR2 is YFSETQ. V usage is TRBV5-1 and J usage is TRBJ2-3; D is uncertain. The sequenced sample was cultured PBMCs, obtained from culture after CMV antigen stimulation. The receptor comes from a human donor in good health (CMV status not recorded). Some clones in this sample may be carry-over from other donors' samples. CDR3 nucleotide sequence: TGCGCCAGCAGCTTGGCTCTCGTTCCCGATGGAGATACGCAGTATTTT. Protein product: CASSLALVPDGDTQYF.